This entry describes one T cell receptor beta chain. An end of the junction does not agree with germline; a read error may underlie this. This specimen belongs to a study of T-cell memory formation after mild COVID-19. This CDR3 has 11 amino acids. The germline V gene encodes CDR1 MGHRA and CDR2 YSYEKL. TCRdb re-called the 5' RACE reads through MiXCR, storing one row per CDR3 protein. The table records almost 550,000 distinct CDR3 sequences, roughly 22% of them present only once. Sequencing was done on a sample of PBMCs or a T cell subset sorted from them (not recorded which). This TCR was sampled from an adult woman who had mild COVID-19 (a few samples of this study predate the infection). Cell type and time point are not known. The V gene is TRBV4-1, the J gene TRBJ1-1; D perhaps matches TRBD1 (5 bases). The CDR3 is CASSEDSEAFF. The CDR3 nucleotides read TGCGCCAGCAGCGAAGACAGTGAAGCTTTCTTT.